Following are 16 T cell receptor beta chains from one sample sequenced in a study of cytomegalovirus exposure and HLA in healthy donors. Both 60 Vbeta primers and 13 Jbeta primers went into the PCR. The data were produced by immunoSEQ multiplex PCR, yet TCRdb's version contains in-frame clones alone and is incomplete. The data hold some 80,000 clones, with 10% observed a single time. The sequencing input was PBMCs. These receptors all come from a man in his 60s in good health and CMV-seropositive.

This rearrangement joins TRBV2 to TRBJ1-2; D gene ambiguous. Germline CDR1 and CDR2: SNHLY and FYNNEI. The CDR3 totals 12 residues. The V gene lost 7 bases and the J gene lost 4 bases, with 10 bases spanning the gap. The CDR3, as DNA: TGTGCCAGCATTGATAACGGCTATGGCTACACCTTC. Its translation: CASIDNGYGYTF.

The genes are TRBV7-3 and TRBJ2-2; a possible D gene is TRBD2 (5 bases). Germline V gives CDR1 SGHTA, CDR2 FQGTGA. This CDR3 comprises 13 residues. The V and J ends lost 6 bases and 5 bases respectively, with 10 bases between them. CDR3 DNA sequence: TGTGCCAGCAGATCCCCGGGGACCGGGGAGCTGTTTTTT. The encoded protein is CASRSPGTGELFF.

Ten or more counts support this clone. The chain's CDR3 is CASSSNDGGYGYTF. DNA for the CDR3: TGTGCCAGCAGCTCCAACGACGGGGGCTATGGCTACACCTTC. The chain employs TRBV11-1 and TRBJ1-2; weak D call: TRBD1 (5 bases). The ends were cut back, 4 bases at V and 4 bases at J, with 13 bases in the middle. The CDR3 has 14 amino acids. Germline CDR1 and CDR2: SGHAT and FQDESV (reference sequence).

The J gene is TRBJ2-1, the V gene TRBV5-1; 13 bases fit TRBD2. The CDR3 spans 15 residues. Germline CDR1 and CDR2: SGHRS and YFSETQ. V shed 3 bases and J 6 bases; nucleotides not matched to a gene: 3. CDR3 residues: CASSSGTSGINEQFF. The CDR3 DNA reads as TGCGCCAGCAGCTCCGGGACTAGCGGGATCAATGAGCAGTTCTTC.

This clone was detected only a few times. The CDR3 DNA is TGCGCCAGCAGCAAAGTTATAGGCCTCGTATTGGGGGCTGAGCAGTTCTTC. This codes for CASSKVIGLVLGAEQFF. This sequence joins TRBV4-1 and TRBJ2-1, with D perhaps matching TRBD1 (6 bases). V lost 5 bases, J lost 9 bases, and 26 bases lay in between. CDR1 and CDR2 (germline): MGHRA, YSYEKL. CDR3 length: 17 residues.

The chain carries TRBV5-1 and TRBJ2-7, with a weak D call TRBD2 (6 bases). Trimming took 4 bases from V and 1 from J, leaving 12 bases between them. The CDR3 totals 14 residues. Germline assignment: CDR1 SGHRS and CDR2 YFSETQ. CDR3 coding DNA: TGCGCCAGCAGCCGGGGGACCGATTCCTACGAGCAGTACGTC. Encoded protein: CASSRGTDSYEQYV.

The chain is built from TRBV7-9 and TRBJ2-5; 11 nucleotides agree with TRBD1. The germline CDR1 and CDR2 sequences are SEHNR and FQNEAQ (reference sequence). The CDR3 runs 14 residues. V lost 4 bases to trimming and J lost 2 bases; unmatched junction nucleotides: 0. This chain's CDR3 is CASSWDRGQETQYF. Written as DNA, the CDR3 is TGTGCCAGCAGCTGGGACAGGGGGCAAGAGACCCAGTACTTC.

This clone was seen a handful of times. This chain joins TRBV6-1 and TRBJ1-5, with D perhaps TRBD1 (5 bases). CDR3 length: 15 amino acids. V was pared by 6 bases and J by 4 bases, with 16 bases between. Germline loops: CDR1 MNHNS, CDR2 SASEGT. This CDR3 reads CASRNTDQGNQPQHF. The CDR3 DNA reads TGTGCCAGCAGGAATACTGATCAGGGAAATCAGCCCCAGCATTTT.

This chain connects TRBV7-9 to TRBJ2-1; the D is unclear. The length of the CDR3 is 11 residues. The germline gives CDR1 SEHNR, CDR2 FQNEAQ (reference sequence). The V and J ends lost 5 bases and 4 bases respectively, with 3 bases between them. CDR3 in DNA: TGTGCCAGCAGCCCTTACAATGAGCAGTTCTTC. It is translated as CASSPYNEQFF.

V and J are TRBV5-6 and TRBJ1-5; a possible D gene is TRBD1 (6 bases). This CDR3 has 19 amino acids. Germline V gene data show CDR1 as SGHDT and CDR2 as YYEEEE. Between the trimmed V and J ends, which lost 3 bases and 2 bases, there was a span of 24 bases. In DNA, the CDR3 is TGTGCCAGCAGCTCTTGGACCGTTCAGGGGTACGCGGGCAATCAGCCCCAGCATTTT. Translating gives CASSSWTVQGYAGNQPQHF. The complete variable domain, with remaining parts taken from reference TRBV5-6 and TRBJ1-5, reads DAGVTQSPTHLIKTRGQQVTLRCSPKSGHDTVSWYQQALGQGPQFIFQYYEEEERQRGNFPDRFSGHQFPNYSSELNVNALLLGDSALYLCASSSWTVQGYAGNQPQHFGDGTRLSIL.

This clone was seen a handful of times. The V call is TRBV7-9, the J call TRBJ2-1; tentatively, D is TRBD2 (6 bases). Germline V gene sequence: CDR1 SEHNR, CDR2 FQNEAQ (reference sequence). Between the trimmed V and J ends, which lost 5 bases and 9 bases, there was a span of 11 bases. The CDR3 loop spans 12 amino acids. The CDR3 sequence is CASSTGTFEQFF. CDR3 nucleotides: TGTGCCAGCAGCACCGGGACTTTTGAGCAGTTCTTC.

This chain uses TRBV30 with TRBJ2-1; unclear D gene. Germline CDR1 GTSNPN, CDR2 SVGIG (reference sequence). V lost 4 bases to trimming and J lost 0 bases, with 7 bases between them. This CDR3 is 13 amino acids long. The CDR3 here is CAWTRSSYNEQFF. The CDR3 nucleotides read TGTGCCTGGACGAGGAGCTCCTACAATGAGCAGTTCTTC.

The chain joins TRBV7-2 to TRBJ1-5; D may be TRBD1 (6 bases). CDR3 size: 14 residues. Deletions cut 5 bases from V and 3 bases from J, with 11 bases between. Germline values: CDR1 SGHTA, CDR2 FQGNSA. In nucleotides, the CDR3 is TGTGCCAGCAGCGGGGGGGCAGCCAATCAGCCCCAGCATTTT. Protein sequence: CASSGGAANQPQHF.

This clone showed up just a few times. The chain has TRBV19 and TRBJ2-7; D is ambiguous. The CDR3 has 14 residues. Germline lookup yields CDR1 LNHDA and CDR2 SQIVND (reference sequence). With 1 base removed from V and 2 bases from J, the gap between germline ends came to 9 bases. Here the CDR3 reads CASSIGTTTYEQYF. DNA of the CDR3: TGTGCCAGTAGTATAGGTACTACCACCTACGAGCAGTACTTC.

This clone was recorded a few times. V gene TRBV5-1 combines with J gene TRBJ1-2, with TRBD1 matching over 9 bases. The CDR3 has 13 amino acids. V gave up 5 bases and J gave up 7 bases; unmatched junction bases: 6. Germline V gene sequence: CDR1 SGHRS, CDR2 YFSETQ. This CDR3 reads CASSAQGAGGYTF. In DNA, the CDR3 is TGCGCCAGCAGTGCACAGGGGGCTGGTGGCTACACCTTC.

V usage is TRBV2 and J usage is TRBJ2-3; D is possibly TRBD1 (5 bases). V lost 1 base, J lost 1 base, and 15 bases lay in between. CDR3 length: 17 residues. The V gene's germline CDR1 is SNHLY and CDR2 FYNNEI. CDR3 bases: TGTGCCAGCAGTGAAGAGGTCAGGGATCCCCGCACAGATACGCAGTATTTT. The encoded protein is CASSEEVRDPRTDTQYF. The whole variable domain, remainder taken from reference TRBV2 and TRBJ2-3, is EPEVTQTPSHQVTQMGQEVILRCVPISNHLYFYWYRQILGQKVEFLVSFYNNEISEKSEIFDDQFSVERPDGSNFTLKIRSTKLEDSAMYFCASSEEVRDPRTDTQYFGPGTRLTVL.